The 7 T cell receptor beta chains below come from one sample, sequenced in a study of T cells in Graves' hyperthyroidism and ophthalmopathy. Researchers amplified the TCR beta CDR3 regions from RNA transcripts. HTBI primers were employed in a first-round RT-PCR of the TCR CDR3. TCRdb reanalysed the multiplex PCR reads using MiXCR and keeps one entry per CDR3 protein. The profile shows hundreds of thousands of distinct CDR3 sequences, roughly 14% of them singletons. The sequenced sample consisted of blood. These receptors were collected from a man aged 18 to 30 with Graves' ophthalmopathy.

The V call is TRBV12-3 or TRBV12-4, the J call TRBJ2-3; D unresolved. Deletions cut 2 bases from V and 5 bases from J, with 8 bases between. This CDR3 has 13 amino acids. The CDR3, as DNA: TGTGCCAGCAGTTTACTTCGTAAAGATACGCAGTATTTT. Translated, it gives CASSLLRKDTQYF.

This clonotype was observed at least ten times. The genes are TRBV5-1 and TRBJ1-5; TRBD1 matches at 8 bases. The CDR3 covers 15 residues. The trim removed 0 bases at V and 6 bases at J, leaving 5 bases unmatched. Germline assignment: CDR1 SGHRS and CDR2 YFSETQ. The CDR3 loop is CASSLEPGGVQPQHF. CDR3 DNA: TGCGCCAGCAGCTTGGAGCCAGGGGGCGTTCAGCCCCAGCATTTT.

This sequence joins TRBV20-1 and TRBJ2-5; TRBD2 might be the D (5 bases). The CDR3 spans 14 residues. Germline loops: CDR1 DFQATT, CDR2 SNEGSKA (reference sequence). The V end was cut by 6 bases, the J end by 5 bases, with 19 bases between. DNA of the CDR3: TGCAGTGCCATTCTGAGGAGGAGGCTGGAGACCCAGTACTTC. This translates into CSAILRRRLETQYF.

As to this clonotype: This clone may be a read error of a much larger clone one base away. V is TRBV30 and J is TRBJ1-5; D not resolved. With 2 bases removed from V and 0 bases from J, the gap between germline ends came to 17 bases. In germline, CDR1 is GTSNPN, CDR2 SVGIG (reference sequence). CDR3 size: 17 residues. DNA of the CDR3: TGTGCCTGGAGTAATGGCAGCCCTTTTTATAGCAATCAGCCCCAGCATTTT. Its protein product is CAWSNGSPFYSNQPQHF.

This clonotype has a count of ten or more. CDR3 region: CASGFPTTGGPYEQYF. The CDR3 region has the DNA TGTGCCAGCGGGTTCCCCACTACAGGGGGCCCCTACGAGCAGTACTTC. The rearrangement links TRBV2 to TRBJ2-7, with 9 bases that match TRBD1. CDR1 SNHLY and CDR2 FYNNEI come from the germline V gene. The CDR3 is 16 amino acids. The V gene end was trimmed by 8 bases and the J gene end by 2 bases; junction bases not matched to a gene: 13.

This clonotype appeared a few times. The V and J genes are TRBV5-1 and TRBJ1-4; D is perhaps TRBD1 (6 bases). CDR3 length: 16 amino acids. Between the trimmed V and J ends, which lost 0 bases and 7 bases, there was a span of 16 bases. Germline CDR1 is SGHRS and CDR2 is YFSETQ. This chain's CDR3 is CASSLGSGGRPEKLFF. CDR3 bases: TGCGCCAGCAGCTTGGGGAGTGGGGGGCGACCTGAAAAACTGTTTTTT.

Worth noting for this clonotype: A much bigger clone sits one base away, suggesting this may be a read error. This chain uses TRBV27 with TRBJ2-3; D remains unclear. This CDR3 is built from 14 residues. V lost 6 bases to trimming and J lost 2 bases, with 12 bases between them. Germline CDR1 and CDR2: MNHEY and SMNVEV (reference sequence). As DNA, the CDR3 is TGTGCCAGCAGCTTACTTGATACCACAGATACGCAGTATTTT. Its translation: CASSLLDTTDTQYF.